Listed here are 9 T cell receptor beta chains from one sample, sequenced in a study of OX40 agonist ivuxolimab in advanced cancers. Some clones are missing from TCRdb's copy, which holds only in-frame ones; the method was immunoSEQ multiplex PCR. The sample holds roughly 93,000 clones, about 90% seen once. The sequencing here drew on CD4+ or CD8+ T cells sorted from blood, taken in a trial of the OX40 agonist ivuxolimab. These receptors all stem from an adult with an advanced solid tumor such as melanoma, head and neck, liver or kidney cancer.

The chain combines TRBV7-9 with TRBJ2-7, with 9 bases fitting TRBD1. The CDR3 has 15 residues. V gave up 5 bases and J gave up 5 bases; unmatched junction bases: 10. The V gene's germline CDR1 is SEHNR and CDR2 FQNEAQ (reference sequence). The CDR3 protein is CASSPYRDRVDEQYF. As DNA, the CDR3 is TGTGCCAGCAGCCCCTATAGGGACAGGGTTGACGAGCAGTACTTC.

The genes are TRBV29-1 and TRBJ2-1, with D possibly TRBD1 on 5 matching bases. Per the germline V gene, CDR1 is SQVTM and CDR2 is ANQGSEA. The CDR3 sequence is 15 residues long. V gave up 6 bases and J gave up 2 bases, with 17 bases separating them. The CDR3 DNA reads TGCAGCGTAAGAACAGGATTTCCCCCCTACAATGAGCAGTTCTTC. This sequence encodes CSVRTGFPPYNEQFF.

A single count supports this clone. This chain links TRBV5-4 with TRBJ2-3; TRBD2 aligns across 8 bases. The CDR3 contains 16 residues. The V gene end was trimmed by 0 bases and the J gene end by 3 bases; junction bases not matched to a gene: 6. Germline V gene sequence: CDR1 SGHNT, CDR2 YYREEE (reference sequence). The CDR3 DNA follows: TGTGCCAGCAGCTTGGATCCGGGGGGGGGTACAGATACGCAGTATTTT. Protein sequence: CASSLDPGGGTDTQYF.

This chain connects TRBV27 to TRBJ1-1, with 7 bases that match TRBD1. Germline CDR1 reads MNHEY; CDR2 reads SMNVEV (reference sequence). This CDR3 is 13 amino acids long. V was pared by 10 bases and J by 4 bases, with 9 bases of the junction left unmatched. CDR3 nucleotide sequence: TGTGCCACCCTAGGGGGCGCGAGCACTGAAGCTTTCTTT. It specifies CATLGGASTEAFF.

The chain uses TRBV18 and TRBJ2-1; the D gene is possibly TRBD1 (5 bases). This CDR3 has 15 residues. Germline loops: CDR1 KGHSH, CDR2 LQKENI. V was pared by 0 bases and J by 10 bases, with 16 bases between. The CDR3 loop is CASSPPTATGPEQFF. The CDR3 DNA reads as TGTGCCAGCTCACCACCGACAGCGACTGGGCCCGAGCAGTTCTTC.

CDR3 in DNA: TGTGCCAGCGGAGCGGGGGGGAGAGAGACCCAGTACTTC. This codes for CASGAGGRETQYF. This sequence joins TRBV6-1 and TRBJ2-5; 10 nucleotides agree with TRBD2. V dropped 8 bases and J dropped 4; count of bases not matched to a gene: 4. This CDR3 comprises 13 residues. In germline, CDR1 is MNHNS, CDR2 SASEGT.

The rearrangement links TRBV7-8 to TRBJ2-1; D tentatively reads TRBD1 or TRBD2 (5 bases each). Between the trimmed V and J ends, which lost 5 bases and 7 bases, there was a span of 12 bases. The germline CDR1 and CDR2 sequences are SGHVS and FQNEAQ. The CDR3 length is 13 residues. The CDR3: CASSTTGRNEQFF. CDR3 nucleotide sequence: TGTGCCAGCAGCACGACGGGGCGGAATGAGCAGTTCTTC.

The chain carries TRBV7-2 and TRBJ2-5; a possible D gene is TRBD2 (5 bases). V lost 4 bases and J lost 2, with 20 bases in between. In germline, CDR1 is SGHTA, CDR2 FQGNSA. There are 17 residues in the CDR3. CDR3 coding DNA: TGTGCCAGCAGCTCCTTAGGCACAGCGGAGCCTCAAGAGACCCAGTACTTC. As protein: CASSSLGTAEPQETQYF.

The rearrangement links TRBV5-1 to TRBJ2-5; D ambiguous. The CDR3 totals 14 residues. Trimming removed 0 bases at V and 2 bases at J, with 8 bases between. The V gene's germline CDR1 is SGHRS and CDR2 YFSETQ. DNA for the CDR3: TGCGCCAGCAGCTTGGGCAGCAATCAAGAGACCCAGTACTTC. Translated: CASSLGSNQETQYF.